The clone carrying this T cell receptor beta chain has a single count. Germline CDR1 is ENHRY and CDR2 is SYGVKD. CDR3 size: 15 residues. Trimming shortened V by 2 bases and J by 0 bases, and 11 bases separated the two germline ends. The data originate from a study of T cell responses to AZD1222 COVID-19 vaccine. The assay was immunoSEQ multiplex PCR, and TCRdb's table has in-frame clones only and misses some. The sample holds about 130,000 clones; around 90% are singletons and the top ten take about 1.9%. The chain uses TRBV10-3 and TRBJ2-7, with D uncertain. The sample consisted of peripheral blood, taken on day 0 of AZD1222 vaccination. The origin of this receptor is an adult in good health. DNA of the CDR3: TGTGCCATCAGTGAGCCCCAGGCGAACTCCTACGAGCAGTACTTC. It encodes CAISEPQANSYEQYF.